Shown below are 17 T cell receptor beta chains from a single sample sequenced in a study of sequential checkpoint blockade in melanoma. The repertoire was sequenced with immunoSEQ multiplex PCR; TCRdb's copy has only in-frame clones and lacks some. The table records 35,000 to 40,000 clones, about 30% of them present only once. Treatment of the sample: randomized to nivolumab then ipilimumab (arm A) or the reverse (arm B). The sample in question was tumor tissue (inferred from file names), obtained from a patient given nivolumab and ipilimumab in sequence. Receptor source: a human donor with melanoma.

The chain links TRBV23-1 to TRBJ2-7, with D maybe TRBD2 (5 bases). TRBV23-1 is labeled an ORF, and its function is uncertain. With 6 bases removed from V and 4 bases from J, the gap between germline ends came to 13 bases. CDR3 length: 13 amino acids. CDR3 residues: CASSGGIGYEQYF. In nucleotides, the CDR3 is TGCGCCAGCAGCGGAGGCATTGGGTACGAGCAGTACTTC.

The chain links TRBV25-1 to TRBJ1-2; the match to TRBD1 covers 10 bases. Germline V lookup: CDR1 MGHDK, CDR2 SYGVNS. The J segment lost 7 bases and the V segment lost 5 bases, leaving 4 bases of the junction unmatched. This CDR3 is 13 amino acids long. The CDR3 DNA reads as TGTGCCAGCAGTCTGGGACAGGGGACTGGCTACACCTTC. Translated, it gives CASSLGQGTGYTF.

Ten or more counts support this clone. CDR3 sequence: CASSLQQGGNSPLHF. CDR3 DNA sequence: TGTGCCAGCAGCTTACAGCAGGGTGGTAATTCACCCCTCCACTTT. The J gene is TRBJ1-6, the V gene TRBV11-3, with D perhaps matching TRBD1 (5 bases). CDR1 and CDR2 from the germline V gene are SGHNT and YENEEA. CDR3 length: 15 residues. Trimming cost V 2 bases and J 6 bases, with 11 bases left between them.

In this sample, this clone turned up a few times. CDR3 bases: TGTGCCAGCGAGAGTGGAAACACCATATATTTT. It specifies CASESGNTIYF. This rearrangement joins TRBV6-7 to TRBJ1-3; D uncertain. TRBV6-7 is an ORF; its function is uncertain. The CDR3 has 11 amino acids. Trimming removed 8 bases at V and 3 bases at J, with 5 bases between.

This chain connects TRBV5-1 to TRBJ1-5, with 8 bases identical to TRBD1. The CDR3 runs 14 residues. Germline CDR1 SGHRS, CDR2 YFSETQ. V dropped 2 bases and J dropped 8; count of bases not matched to a gene: 6. The CDR3 protein is CASSLDGTGKPQHF. CDR3 bases: TGCGCCAGCAGCTTAGACGGGACAGGTAAGCCCCAGCATTTT.

This chain joins TRBV25-1 and TRBJ2-1, with 15 nucleotides matching TRBD2. Germline-derived CDR1 and CDR2 are MGHDK and SYGVNS. V gave up 3 bases and J gave up 6 bases; unmatched junction bases: 3. The CDR3 is made up of 16 amino acids. As DNA, the CDR3 is TGTGCCAGCAGTGAGGGACTAGCGGGGGGTTTCAATGAGCAGTTCTTC. Protein product: CASSEGLAGGFNEQFF. Complete variable domain (other parts from reference TRBV25-1 and TRBJ2-1): EADIYQTPRYLVIGTGKKITLECSQTMGHDKMYWYQQDPGMELHLIHYSYGVNSTEKGDLSSESTVSRIRTEHFPLTLESARPSHTSQYLCASSEGLAGGFNEQFFGPGTRLTVL.

The chain has TRBV18 and TRBJ2-7; possible D gene TRBD2, 6 bases. V lost 6 bases to trimming and J lost 4 bases, with 13 bases between them. Germline CDR1 reads KGHSH; CDR2 reads LQKENI. The CDR3 covers 13 residues. For the CDR3, the DNA is TGTGCCAGCTCCCCTCCGGGGGATTACGAGCAGTACTTC. Its protein is CASSPPGDYEQYF.

The chain carries TRBV19 and TRBJ1-3, with D possibly matching TRBD1 (6 bases). This CDR3 region has 17 residues. From germline, CDR1 is LNHDA and CDR2 SQIVND (reference sequence). V lost 3 bases and J lost 4, with 19 bases in between. The CDR3 loop is CASSISLGANSGNTIYF. CDR3 nucleotide sequence: TGTGCCAGTAGTATCTCCTTGGGGGCCAACTCCGGAAACACCATATATTTT.

The chain recombines TRBV7-8 with TRBJ2-3; D is undetermined. V dropped 2 bases and J dropped 2 bases, with 5 bases sitting between them. The CDR3 is 13 residues long. From germline, CDR1 is SGHVS and CDR2 FQNEAQ. The DNA of the CDR3 is TGTGCCAGCAGCTTACCCTTCACAGATACGCAGTATTTT. It yields the protein CASSLPFTDTQYF. Full variable domain (rest looked up from reference TRBV7-8 and TRBJ2-3): GAGVSQSPRYKVAKRGQDVALRCDPISGHVSLFWYQQALGQGPEFLTYFQNEAQLDKSGLPSDRFFAERPEGSVSTLKIQRTQQEDSAVYLCASSLPFTDTQYFGPGTRLTVL.

This clone has at least ten counts. The V and J genes are TRBV7-7 and TRBJ2-7, with 12 bases matching TRBD2. V lost 6 bases, J lost 3 bases, and 3 bases stayed unmatched. This CDR3 region has 14 residues. CDR1 is SSHAT, CDR2 FNYEAQ, per germline (reference sequence). CDR3 protein: CASRPTSGGYEQYF. The CDR3 region has the DNA TGTGCCAGCAGGCCGACTAGCGGGGGCTACGAGCAGTACTTC. The full variable domain, rest sourced from reference TRBV7-7 and TRBJ2-7, is GAGVSQSPRYKVTKRGQDVTLRCDPISSHATLYWYQQALGQGPEFLTYFNYEAQPDKSGLPSDRFSAERPEGSISTLTIQRTEQRDSAMYRCASRPTSGGYEQYFGPGTRLTVT.

This clone was counted a few times. J is TRBJ2-7 and V is TRBV11-3, with 8 bases identical to TRBD2. This CDR3 region has 15 residues. The germline V gene has CDR1 SGHNT and CDR2 YENEEA. V lost 5 bases to trimming and J lost 3 bases; unmatched junction nucleotides: 9. The CDR3: CASSARGGRDYEQYF. Written as DNA, the CDR3 is TGTGCCAGCAGCGCCCGGGGGGGCAGAGACTACGAGCAGTACTTC. The full variable domain, in which reference TRBV11-3 and TRBJ2-7 provide the parts outside the CDR3, is EAGVVQSPRYKIIEKKQPVAFWCNPISGHNTLYWYLQNLGQGPELLIRYENEEAVDDSQLPKDRFSAERLKGVDSTLKIQPAELGDSAVYLCASSARGGRDYEQYFGPGTRLTVT.

This clone showed up just a few times. CDR3 loop: CASSLGGEETQYF. The CDR3 DNA reads TGTGCCAGCAGTTTAGGAGGGGAGGAGACCCAGTACTTC. This chain joins TRBV28 and TRBJ2-5; TRBD2 is a possible D gene (6 bases). The germline V and J ends were trimmed by 2 bases and 5 bases, with 9 bases remaining between them. This CDR3 is 13 amino acids long. CDR1 is MDHEN and CDR2 is SYDVKM in the germline V gene.

There are a few counts of this clone. The chain is built from TRBV28 and TRBJ1-2; 8 bases fit TRBD1. With 5 bases clipped from V and 8 bases from J, the junction kept 13 bases outside the gene matches. Germline lookup yields CDR1 MDHEN and CDR2 SYDVKM. This CDR3 has 15 residues. CDR3: CASSPSSTGASGYTF. CDR3 DNA: TGTGCCAGCAGTCCCTCTTCGACAGGGGCGAGCGGCTACACCTTC.

This clone was counted ten times or more. V usage is TRBV11-3 and J usage is TRBJ1-1, with TRBD1 matching 7 bases. Germline CDR1 is SGHNT and CDR2 is YENEEA. The CDR3 sequence is 14 residues long. V lost 3 bases, J lost 3 bases, and 4 bases stayed unmatched. Here the CDR3 reads CASSFLQGDTEAFF. The CDR3 coding sequence is TGTGCCAGCAGCTTCCTTCAGGGGGACACTGAAGCTTTCTTT.

This sequence joins TRBV5-1 and TRBJ2-7, with a tentative D call TRBD2 (6 bases). The CDR3 totals 14 residues. The V end was cut by 0 bases, the J end by 0 bases, with 7 bases between. Germline values: CDR1 SGHRS, CDR2 YFSETQ. The CDR3 region is CASSLVGGSYEQYF. For the CDR3, the DNA is TGCGCCAGCAGCTTGGTGGGGGGCTCCTACGAGCAGTACTTC.

This clone was seen more than once but under ten times. This chain joins TRBV11-3 and TRBJ2-7, with 7 bases matching TRBD1. Trimming took 5 bases from V and 1 from J; bases not matched to a gene: 8. The CDR3 loop spans 15 amino acids. Germline-derived CDR1 and CDR2 are SGHNT and YENEEA. DNA for the CDR3: TGTGCCAGCAGCCGCACGTCAGGGGGATCCTACGAGCAGTACTTC. As protein: CASSRTSGGSYEQYF.

Note on this clone: One junction end disagrees with the germline gene, perhaps due to a read error. This chain links TRBV19 with TRBJ2-2; tentative D call: TRBD2 (5 bases). Germline V gene data show CDR1 as LNHDA and CDR2 as SQIVND (reference sequence). This CDR3 comprises 14 residues. Here the CDR3 reads CASSIGSEAGELFF. CDR3 DNA: TGTGCCAGCAGTATAGGGAGTGAGGCCGGGGAGCTGTTTTTT.